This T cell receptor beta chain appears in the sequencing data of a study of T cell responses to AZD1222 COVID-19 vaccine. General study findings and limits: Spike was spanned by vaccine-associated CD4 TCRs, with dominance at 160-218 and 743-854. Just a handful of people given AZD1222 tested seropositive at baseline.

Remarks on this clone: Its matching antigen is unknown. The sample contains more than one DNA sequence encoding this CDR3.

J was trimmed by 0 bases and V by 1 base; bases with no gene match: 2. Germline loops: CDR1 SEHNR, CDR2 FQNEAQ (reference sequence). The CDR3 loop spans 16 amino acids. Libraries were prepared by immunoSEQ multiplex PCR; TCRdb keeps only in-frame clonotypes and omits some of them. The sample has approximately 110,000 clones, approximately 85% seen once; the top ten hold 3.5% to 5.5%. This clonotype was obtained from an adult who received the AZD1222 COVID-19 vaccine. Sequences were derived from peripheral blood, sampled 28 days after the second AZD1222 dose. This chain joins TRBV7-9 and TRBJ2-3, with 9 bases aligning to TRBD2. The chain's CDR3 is CASSLGTSVSTDTQYF. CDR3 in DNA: TGTGCCAGCAGCTTAGGGACTAGCGTTAGCACAGATACGCAGTATTTT.